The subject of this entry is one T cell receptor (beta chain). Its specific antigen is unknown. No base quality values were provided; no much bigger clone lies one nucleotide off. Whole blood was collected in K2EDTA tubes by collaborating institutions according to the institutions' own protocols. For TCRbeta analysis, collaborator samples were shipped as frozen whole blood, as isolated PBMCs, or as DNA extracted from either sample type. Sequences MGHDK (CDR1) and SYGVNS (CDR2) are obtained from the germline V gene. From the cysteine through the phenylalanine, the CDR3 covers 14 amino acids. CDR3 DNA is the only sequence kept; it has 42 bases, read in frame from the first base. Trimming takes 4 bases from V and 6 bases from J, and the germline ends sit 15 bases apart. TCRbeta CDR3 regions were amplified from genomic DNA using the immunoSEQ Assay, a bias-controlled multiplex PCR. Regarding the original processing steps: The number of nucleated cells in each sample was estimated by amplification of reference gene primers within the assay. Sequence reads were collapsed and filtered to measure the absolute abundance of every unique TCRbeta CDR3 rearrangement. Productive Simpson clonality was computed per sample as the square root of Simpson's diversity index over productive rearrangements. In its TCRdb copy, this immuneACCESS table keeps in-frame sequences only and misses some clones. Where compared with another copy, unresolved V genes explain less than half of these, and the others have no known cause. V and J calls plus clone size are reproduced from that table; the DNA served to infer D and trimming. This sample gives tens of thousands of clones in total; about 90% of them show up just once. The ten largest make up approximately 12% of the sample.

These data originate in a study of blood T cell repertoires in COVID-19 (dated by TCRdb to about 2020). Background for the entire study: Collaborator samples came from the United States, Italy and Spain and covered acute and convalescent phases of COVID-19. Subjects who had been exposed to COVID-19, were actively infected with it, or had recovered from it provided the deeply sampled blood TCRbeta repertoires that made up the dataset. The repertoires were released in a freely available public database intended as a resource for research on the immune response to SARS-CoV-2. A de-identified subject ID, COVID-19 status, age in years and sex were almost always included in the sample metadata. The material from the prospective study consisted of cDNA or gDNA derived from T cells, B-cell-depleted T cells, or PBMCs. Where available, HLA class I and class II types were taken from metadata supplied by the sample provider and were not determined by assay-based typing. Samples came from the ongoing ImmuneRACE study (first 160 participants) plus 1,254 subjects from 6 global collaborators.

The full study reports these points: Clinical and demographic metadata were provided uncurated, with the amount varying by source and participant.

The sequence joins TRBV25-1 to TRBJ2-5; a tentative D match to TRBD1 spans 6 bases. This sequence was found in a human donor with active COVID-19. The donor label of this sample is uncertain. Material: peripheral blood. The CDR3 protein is CASSVTGTSKTQYF. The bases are TGTGCCAGCAGTGTAACAGGGACGTCGAAGACCCAGTACTTC.